The T cell receptor (beta chain) described here comes from a study of blood T cell repertoires in COVID-19. Study context: The analysed material was cDNA or gDNA that came from T cells, B-cell-depleted T cells, or PBMCs.

Authors' analysis steps: For nucleated cells, counts were estimated from reference gene primer amplification. The assay was immunoSEQ multiplex PCR, and TCRdb's table has in-frame clones only and misses some. From that table come the V and J calls and clone size; the DNA was used to work out D and trimming. The sample includes 200,000 to 250,000 clones, approximately 86% of them seen just once. CDR1 SGHRS and CDR2 YFSETQ come from the germline V gene. V was clipped by 5 bases and J by 3 bases; unmatched bases: 7. The CDR3 runs to 15 residues. This clone was recorded only once. J is TRBJ1-5 and V is TRBV5-1, with 8 bases that match TRBD1. This sequence was found in a woman between 70 and 85 years old with active or convalescent COVID-19. Sample: peripheral blood. DNA for the CDR3: TGCGCCAGCAGGGGTGGGACAGGTCACAATCAGCCCCAGCATTTT. The encoded protein is CASRGGTGHNQPQHF.